These T cell receptor beta chains were read from a single sample in a study of blood T cell repertoires in COVID-19. Some clones are missing from TCRdb's copy, which holds only in-frame ones; the method was immunoSEQ multiplex PCR. The sample includes 100,000 or so clones, 84% of them seen just once. Sequenced input: peripheral blood. All receptors come from a woman between 55 and 75 years old with acute or convalescent COVID-19. The CDR3 runs from the conserved cysteine through the conserved F or W. A D gene is named only where the DNA matches it firmly. Clone size appears in some rows only: once, few, many, or a class for an expanded clone.

j_call d_call v_call clone_size cdr3_nt cdr3_aa
TRBJ1-1 NA TRBV2 NA TGTGCCAGCACGGGGTTAGTGAACACTGAAGCTTTCTTT CASTGLVNTEAFF
TRBJ2-7 NA TRBV3-1/TRBV3-2 NA TGTGCCAGCAGCCAAGGATTAGCGTCGAGTACTTTCGTCGAGCAGTACTTC CASSQGLASSTFVEQYF
TRBJ2-2 NA TRBV25-1 NA TGTGCCAGCGGAGCACAGGGGAACACCGGGGAGCTGTTTTTT CASGAQGNTGELFF
TRBJ1-4 NA TRBV5-4 once TGTGCCAGCAGCTCCTCAAAACAGTTCCAGCCAGGTCGGGAAAAACTGTTTTTT CASSSSKQFQPGREKLFF
TRBJ1-2 TRBD1 TRBV13 NA TGTGCCAGCAGCTACAGGGGCGACTATGGCTACACCTTC CASSYRGDYGYTF
TRBJ2-5 TRBD1 TRBV11-3 once TGTGCCAGCAGCTCGAGGACAGGGCAAGAGACCCAGTACTTC CASSSRTGQETQYF
TRBJ2-5 NA TRBV4-3 NA TGCGCCAGCAGCCAAGAGAGGCAGGGGGGTATGGAGACCCAGTACTTC CASSQERQGGMETQYF
TRBJ2-5 TRBD1 TRBV5-1 NA TGCGCCAGCAGCCTAGACAGGGCGATGAGGGAGACCCAGTACTTC CASSLDRAMRETQYF
TRBJ1-1 TRBD1 TRBV7-2 NA TGTGCCAGCAGCTCCGAGGGACAGGGCCAGACTGAAGCTTTCTTT CASSSEGQGQTEAFF
TRBJ1-6 TRBD1 TRBV7-9 NA TGTGCCAGCAGCCCCAGGGGGACATATAATTCACCCCTCCACTTT CASSPRGTYNSPLHF
TRBJ2-2 NA TRBV5-1 NA TGCGCCAGCAGCTTGGGGTACAGGGCCAACACCGGGGAGCTGTTTTTT CASSLGYRANTGELFF
TRBJ1-1 TRBD1 TRBV5-5 few TGTGCCAGCAGCTTGTTCGGGACAGTGAACACTGAAGCTTTCTTT CASSLFGTVNTEAFF
TRBJ2-6 NA TRBV3-1/TRBV3-2 NA TGTGCCAGCAGCCCTACCCGGGGGGCATTTGGGGCCAACGTCCTGACTTTC CASSPTRGAFGANVLTF
TRBJ2-7 TRBD1 TRBV5-1 NA TGCGCCAGCAGCCCGGGACAGACGGGTACCTACGAGCAGTACTTC CASSPGQTGTYEQYF
TRBJ2-5 NA TRBV9 NA TGTGCCAGCAGCGTAGGAATAGCGAAAGAGACCCAGTACTTC CASSVGIAKETQYF
TRBJ2-5 TRBD2 TRBV19 NA TGTGCCAGTAGTCCCGCCGGGATCTGGGGGGGCCAAGAGACCCAGTACTTC CASSPAGIWGGQETQYF
TRBJ2-7 NA TRBV18 NA TGTGCCAGCTCACCCTCCAGTTACGAGCAGTACTTC CASSPSSYEQYF
TRBJ2-3 TRBD2 TRBV9 NA TGTGCCAGCACCCAAACTAGCGGGGGAACAGATACGCAGTATTTT CASTQTSGGTDTQYF
TRBJ1-5 NA TRBV7-2 NA TGTGCCAGCAGCCCAGGGCATTATAGCAATCAGCCCCAGCATTTT CASSPGHYSNQPQHF
TRBJ2-3 NA TRBV19 NA TGTGCCAGTACCAACGTATTGGAGGGTGGGCAGTATTTT CASTNVLEGGQYF
TRBJ2-1 TRBD2 TRBV9 NA TGTGCCAGCAGCGTAGCCCCACTCTGGACTAGCGGGGACAATGAGCAGTTCTTC CASSVAPLWTSGDNEQFF
TRBJ2-3 TRBD2 TRBV18 NA TGTGCCAGCTCACCATCGATAGCGGGGGGTGGCACAGATACGCAGTATTTT CASSPSIAGGGTDTQYF
TRBJ2-2 TRBD2 TRBV7-2 NA TGTGCCAGCAGCTTTGGCGGGGGTTACACCGGGGAGCTGTTTTTT CASSFGGGYTGELFF
TRBJ2-7 NA TRBV19 NA TGTGCCAGTAGTATAGCGGCAGGTGTCCCCTACGAGCAGTACTTC CASSIAAGVPYEQYF
TRBJ2-7 TRBD1 TRBV27 NA TGTGCCAGCAGTCCGACAGGGATCGAGCAGTACTTC CASSPTGIEQYF
TRBJ1-1 NA TRBV5-1 NA TGCGCCAGCAGCTTGGACAGTCGTGAAGCTTTCTTT CASSLDSREAFF
TRBJ2-3 TRBD1 TRBV5-5 NA TGTGCCAGCAGCTTGGGCCAGGGGGCAGATACGCAGTATTTT CASSLGQGADTQYF
TRBJ2-1 TRBD2 TRBV12-3/TRBV12-4 NA TGTGCCAGCGGGCTAGCGGTCCACAATGAGCAGTTCTTC CASGLAVHNEQFF
TRBJ1-2 NA TRBV10-3 few TGTGCCATCAGTGAGTCGGCGGAGAGCTATGGCTACACCTTC CAISESAESYGYTF
TRBJ2-7 NA TRBV7-8 NA TGTGCCAGCAGCTTACAGGGCGCGACGTACGAGCAGTACTTC CASSLQGATYEQYF
TRBJ2-7 TRBD2 TRBV5-4 NA TGTGCCAGCAGCTTGGCGGGGGGCTCCTACGAGCAGTACTTC CASSLAGGSYEQYF
TRBJ2-7 TRBD2 TRBV3-1/TRBV3-2 NA TGTGCCAGCAGCCAAGCAAATAGCGGGAGCTCCTACGAGCAGTACTTC CASSQANSGSSYEQYF